These 15 T cell receptor beta chains were sequenced from one sample in a study of T cells in localized non-small cell lung cancer. The data were produced by immunoSEQ multiplex PCR, yet TCRdb's version contains in-frame clones alone and is incomplete. The top ten hold around 34% of the sample, which has tens of thousands of clones, roughly three quarters seen once. Specimen: peripheral blood, collected before any cancer treatment. These receptor sequences come from a male donor aged 60 or over with stage II squamous cell lung carcinoma.

The genes are TRBV18 and TRBJ2-2; TRBD2 matches at 9 bases. Trimming took 3 bases from V and 5 from J; bases not matched to a gene: 7. Looked up from germline, CDR1 is KGHSH and CDR2 is LQKENI. This CDR3 spans 16 amino acids. This chain's CDR3 is CASSPLAGIWTGELFF. In nucleotides, the CDR3 is TGTGCCAGCTCACCGCTAGCGGGAATCTGGACCGGGGAGCTGTTTTTT.

The gene calls are TRBV2 and TRBJ2-5; perhaps TRBD2 as D (6 bases). The germline V gene encodes CDR1 SNHLY and CDR2 FYNNEI. The CDR3 contains 13 residues. The V end was cut by 6 bases, the J end by 6 bases, with 14 bases between. CDR3 in DNA: TGTGCCAGCAGGCAACTAGGCGGGAAGACCCAGTACTTC. Its translation is CASRQLGGKTQYF.

The chain recombines TRBV6-5 with TRBJ2-3; TRBD2 is a possible D gene (5 bases). Trimming removed 5 bases from V and 2 bases from J, with 11 bases in between. The CDR3 is made up of 14 amino acids. Germline assignment: CDR1 MNHEY and CDR2 SVGAGI. The CDR3: CASSRTDSTDTQYF. CDR3 sequence (DNA): TGTGCCAGCAGTCGGACGGACTCCACAGATACGCAGTATTTT.

This clone has more than one count but fewer than ten. The chain carries TRBV7-9 and TRBJ2-1; D is perhaps TRBD1 (6 bases). V lost 5 bases, J lost 2 bases, and 13 bases lay in between. CDR1 and CDR2 from the germline V gene are SEHNR and FQNEAQ (reference sequence). CDR3 size: 15 residues. The CDR3 is CASSLQGPTYNEQFF. DNA for the CDR3: TGTGCCAGCAGCCTACAGGGTCCCACCTACAATGAGCAGTTCTTC. The full variable domain, in which reference TRBV7-9 and TRBJ2-1 provide the parts outside the CDR3, is DTGVSQNPRHKITKRGQNVTFRCDPISEHNRLYWYRQTLGQGPEFLTYFQNEAQLEKSRLLSDRFSAERPKGSFSTLEIQRTEQGDSAMYLCASSLQGPTYNEQFFGPGTRLTVL.

The chain is built from TRBV5-6 and TRBJ1-1; the D is unclear. Trimming removed 0 bases at V and 0 bases at J, with 12 bases between. The germline CDR1 and CDR2 sequences are SGHDT and YYEEEE. The CDR3 spans 16 residues. The CDR3 loop reads CASSLGHKLLNTEAFF. The CDR3 DNA is TGTGCCAGCAGCTTGGGGCACAAGCTTTTGAACACTGAAGCTTTCTTT.

The chain recombines TRBV4-2 with TRBJ2-3; 10 nucleotides match TRBD1. V shed 5 bases and J 0 bases; nucleotides not matched to a gene: 2. Germline CDR1 is LGHNA and CDR2 is YNFKEQ. The CDR3 covers 15 residues. This CDR3 is CASSGGQGSTDTQYF. The CDR3 DNA reads as TGTGCCAGCAGCGGGGGACAGGGGAGCACAGATACGCAGTATTTT.

This clone was seen once. One end of the junction varies from germline; a read error may be responsible. DNA of the CDR3: TGTGCTAGCAGCTTAGACAGAAACAATGAGCAGTTCTTC. Translated: CASSLDRNNEQFF. The chain links TRBV7-7 to TRBJ2-1, with D perhaps matching TRBD1 (5 bases). The CDR3 contains 13 residues. Germline CDR1 and CDR2: SSHAT and FNYEAQ (reference sequence).

This sequence joins TRBV5-1 and TRBJ2-5; TRBD2 aligns across 13 bases. Looked up from germline, CDR1 is SGHRS and CDR2 is YFSETQ. This CDR3 contains 16 residues. The V gene end was trimmed by 3 bases and the J gene end by 2 bases; junction bases not matched to a gene: 4. In nucleotides, the CDR3 is TGCGCCAGCAGCTCGGGACTAGCGGGAAGTCAAGAGACCCAGTACTTC. Its translation: CASSSGLAGSQETQYF.

The J gene is TRBJ2-7, the V gene TRBV19, with a tentative D call TRBD1 (5 bases). The CDR3 has 14 amino acids. V was shortened by 1 base and J by 2 bases, with 9 bases between the two germline ends. Germline-derived CDR1 and CDR2 are LNHDA and SQIVND (reference sequence). The CDR3 DNA reads as TGTGCCAGTAGTATAGGCCAGGGTGCCTACGAGCAGTACTTC. Translating it yields CASSIGQGAYEQYF.

The chain has TRBV2 and TRBJ2-4, with D unresolved. The CDR3 covers 12 residues. Trimming cost V 7 bases and J 6 bases, with 10 bases left between them. Germline lookup yields CDR1 SNHLY and CDR2 FYNNEI. The CDR3 DNA is TGTGCCAGCAAACAAGAAGGAAACATTCAGTACTTC. Residues: CASKQEGNIQYF.

This clone was picked up a small number of times. The V and J genes are TRBV21-1 and TRBJ1-1; the D call TRBD1 from the table was never checked on the DNA. TRBV21-1 is a pseudogene. The CDR3 has 14 amino acids. CDR3 sequence: CASSRRDTNTEAFF. The CDR3 DNA follows: TGTGCCAGCAGCCGACGGGACACCAACACTGAAGCTTTCTTT.

The rearrangement joins TRBV6-1 to TRBJ1-2, with 7 bases aligning to TRBD1. Germline trimming cut 7 bases from V and 4 bases from J; bases unmatched to any gene: 12. This CDR3 is 15 amino acids long. Germline V gene data show CDR1 as MNHNS and CDR2 as SASEGT. The CDR3 reads CASMRGPGQGYGYTF. CDR3 nucleotides: TGTGCCAGCATGAGGGGGCCAGGGCAGGGCTATGGCTACACCTTC.

This chain links TRBV10-3 with TRBJ1-1; the D is unclear. Germline lookup yields CDR1 ENHRY and CDR2 SYGVKD. Deletions cut 6 bases from V and 2 bases from J, with 13 bases between. The CDR3 extends over 14 amino acids. The CDR3 is CAISATGFNTEAFF. CDR3 bases: TGTGCCATCAGCGCTACCGGGTTTAACACTGAAGCTTTCTTT.

The V call is TRBV13, the J call TRBJ1-1; 8 nucleotides line up with TRBD1. The CDR3 spans 15 residues. The trim removed 3 bases at V and 2 bases at J, leaving 5 bases unmatched. From germline, CDR1 is PRHDT and CDR2 FYEKMQ (reference sequence). In DNA, the CDR3 is TGTGCCAGCAGCTTCTCGGACAGGGAAAACACTGAAGCTTTCTTT. This translates into CASSFSDRENTEAFF. Supplemented by reference TRBV13 and TRBJ1-1, the full variable domain reads AAGVIQSPRHLIKEKRETATLKCYPIPRHDTVYWYQQGPGQDPQFLISFYEKMQSDKGSIPDRFSAQQFSDYHSELNMSSLELGDSALYFCASSFSDRENTEAFFGQGTRLTVV.

The J gene is TRBJ1-3, the V gene TRBV27, with 11 bases lining up with TRBD1. V was clipped by 5 bases and J by 4 bases; unmatched bases: 7. CDR3 length equals 16 residues. Germline V lookup: CDR1 MNHEY, CDR2 SMNVEV (reference sequence). Here the CDR3 reads CASSPTRDRGGNTIYF. The CDR3 bases are TGTGCCAGCAGTCCCACCCGGGACAGGGGGGGAAACACCATATATTTT.